The sequence of this T cell receptor beta chain was determined in a study of T cells after yellow fever vaccination (dated by TCRdb to 2018 to 2020). For the study in its entirety: The SMART-Seq v4 Ultra Low Input RNA kit was used to prepare libraries from fractions with low cell numbers. To follow T-cell clones before and after primary and booster YFV17D yellow fever vaccination, bulk TCR alpha and beta repertoires were sequenced over time. Blood samples were taken at several timepoints before and after primary and secondary immunization, and bulk PBMC replicates and cell subsets were isolated. The cohort comprised two healthy male donors, one aged 18 to 30 and one aged 30 to 40 years. Beyond this particular receptor, the publication reports: The study included only a couple of donors, which limits how far the findings can be generalized. Most clones expanded after primary vaccination (almost 97% of CD4 and around 88% of CD8) were re-detected after the booster, suggesting that broad memory maintenance occurred. The secondary T-cell response was weaker than the primary response but faster, peaking on day 5 instead of day 15. A small fraction of clonotypes showed up in both the CD4 and CD8 compartments, probably as a result of convergent recombination. Computational filtering was needed because FACS-sorted repertoires could contain abundant contaminating clonotypes from the bulk population.

The germline V gene yields SGHVS for CDR1 and FQNEAQ for CDR2. Compared with germline, V lacks 5 bases and J lacks 7 bases; bases without a gene match: 13. From the cysteine up to the phenylalanine, the CDR3 has a length of 16 residues. Only the CDR3 part of the read is kept: 48 bases, read in frame from the first base. Only a few counts were recorded for this clonotype. The target of this receptor is not known. No per-base quality is available; no much larger clone lies one base away. TCR cDNA was synthesized by 5'RACE template switching, which introduced a universal primer site and unique molecular identifiers. cDNA synthesis was primed from both the TCR alpha and TCR beta constant segments. Two PCR steps were used to amplify libraries, with sample barcodes and sequencing adapters being added in the second step. Sequencing of libraries was performed on Illumina HiSeq 2500 (2x100 bp) or NovaSeq (2x150 bp). Per the source publication's procedure: MIGEC was used to demultiplex reads and collapse the reads into UMI consensus sequences, and MiXCR was used for V(D)J alignment. Vaccine-responding clonotypes were defined with edgeR using replicate PBMC samples, requiring FDR below 0.01 and a log2 fold change above 5 up to day 15. Bulk clonotypes were assigned CD4 or CD8 identity according to which sequenced CD4 or CD8 repertoire held them at higher abundance. TCRdb reprocessed the public reads (quality trimming at Q25 with fastp, clone calling with MiXCR) and kept in-frame beta chains. All rows with the same CDR3 protein become a single entry with the most common DNA and genes. These V and J calls derive from TCRdb rather than the authors' analysis. The sample table shows hundreds of thousands of distinct CDR3 sequences, and about 15% are seen once. The ten largest clonotypes hold 17% of the sample.

The treatment or condition label, read with the paper, signifies: live attenuated yellow fever vaccine strain. At each blood-draw timepoint, two biological replicates of bulk PBMCs were obtained. A standard Ficoll-Paque protocol was used to isolate PBMCs from peripheral blood. TriZol was used to extract RNA from bulk PBMCs, CD4 and CD8 fractions, and dextramer-positive and dextramer-negative fractions. The receptor chain draws on TRBV7-8 and TRBJ1-4; TRBD1 aligns with 7 central bases. The specimen was PBMCs, collected 5 days after the first yellow fever vaccination. This receptor was obtained from a man between 18 and 35 years old who received the YFV17D yellow fever vaccine. The sequenced DNA: TGTGCCAGCAGCCCCCAGGGGGGAGGGGCCGGTGAAAAACTGTTTTTT. It specifies CASSPQGGGAGEKLFF. The full variable domain, with segments outside the CDR3 supplied by the reference TRBV7-8 and TRBJ1-4 proteins, appears as GAGVSQSPRYKVAKRGQDVALRCDPISGHVSLFWYQQALGQGPEFLTYFQNEAQLDKSGLPSDRFFAERPEGSVSTLKIQRTQQEDSAVYLCASSPQGGGAGEKLFFGSGTQLSVL.